The 17 T cell receptor beta chains in this list originate from one sample, sequenced in a study of shared clonotypes between healthy human individuals. The assay was immunoSEQ multiplex PCR, and TCRdb's table has in-frame clones only and misses some. Of about a million clones in the sample, more than 65% were seen once. The source material was memory CD4+ T cells sorted from blood. Subset here: CD45RA-negative fraction. The receptors derive from a man between 18 and 35 years old in good health.

V usage is TRBV18 and J usage is TRBJ2-7; D might be TRBD2 (7 bases). The CDR3 runs 14 residues. CDR1 is KGHSH, CDR2 LQKENI, per germline. The V gene lost 0 bases and the J gene lost 7 bases, with 13 bases spanning the gap. This CDR3 is CASSPPGGRWEQYF. CDR3 in DNA: TGTGCCAGCTCACCACCGGGGGGGCGTTGGGAGCAGTACTTC.

V is TRBV10-3 and J is TRBJ1-2; D is unclear. Germline assignment: CDR1 ENHRY and CDR2 SYGVKD. Trimming took off 4 bases at V and 8 bases at J, with 11 bases between the two ends. This CDR3 contains 12 residues. The chain's CDR3 is CAISVMEHGYTF. The CDR3 DNA reads as TGTGCCATCAGTGTAATGGAACACGGCTACACCTTC.

The V call is TRBV5-1, the J call TRBJ1-2; D is unclear. Germline V gene lookup returns CDR1 SGHRS and CDR2 YFSETQ. Trimming left V 0 bases short and J 2 bases short, with 11 bases between. There are 15 residues in the CDR3. DNA for the CDR3: TGCGCCAGCAGCTTGGTAGGGCAGAGCAACTATGGCTACACCTTC. This codes for CASSLVGQSNYGYTF.

This clone was recorded once. The chain recombines TRBV5-1 with TRBJ1-5; a possible D gene is TRBD1 (6 bases). V lost 5 bases and J 5 bases, leaving 14 bases between the germline ends. Per the germline V gene, CDR1 is SGHRS and CDR2 is YFSETQ. The CDR3 loop spans 14 amino acids. CDR3 nucleotide sequence: TGCGCCAGCAGTGCCCAGGGGTTTGATCAGCCCCAGCATTTT. Amino acids: CASSAQGFDQPQHF.

The chain uses TRBV9 and TRBJ2-1; 9 bases match TRBD2. CDR3 length: 16 residues. V was pared by 0 bases and J by 7 bases, with 8 bases of the junction left unmatched. CDR1 is SGDLS, CDR2 YYNGEE, per germline. Here the CDR3 reads CASSVGGGRAGNEQFF. As DNA, the CDR3 is TGTGCCAGCAGCGTAGGTGGCGGGAGGGCCGGGAATGAGCAGTTCTTC.

V usage is TRBV10-1 and J usage is TRBJ2-7, with 8 positions matching TRBD1. Per the germline V gene, CDR1 is WNHNN and CDR2 is SYGVQD (reference sequence). There are 14 residues in the CDR3. J gave up 6 bases and V 0 bases, and 4 bases lay outside the gene matches. The CDR3 coding sequence is TGCGCCAGCAGTGAGTCGGGACAGGCAAGCGAGCAGTACTTC. Residues: CASSESGQASEQYF.

This clone was recorded a few times. The chain links TRBV18 to TRBJ1-5; D is undetermined. This CDR3 is 11 amino acids long. Germline assignment: CDR1 KGHSH and CDR2 LQKENI. V dropped 2 bases and J dropped 12 bases, with 8 bases sitting between them. This chain's CDR3 is CASSPGNDQHF. For the CDR3, the DNA is TGTGCCAGCTCACCAGGGAACGACCAGCATTTT.

The chain couples TRBV28 to TRBJ1-1, with D unresolved. This CDR3 has 11 amino acids. Germline CDR1 is MDHEN and CDR2 is SYDVKM. The germline V and J ends were trimmed by 4 bases and 7 bases, with 7 bases remaining between them. CDR3 sequence reads: CASSSMGEAFF. CDR3 nucleotide sequence: TGTGCCAGCAGTTCCATGGGTGAAGCTTTCTTT.

The genes are TRBV30 and TRBJ1-6, with D tentatively TRBD1 (5 bases). CDR1 is GTSNPN, CDR2 SVGIG, per germline (reference sequence). Trimming removed 1 base from V and 7 bases from J, with 11 bases in between. This CDR3 spans 14 amino acids. This CDR3 is CAWSEGWGNSPLHF. The CDR3 region has the DNA TGTGCCTGGAGTGAGGGGTGGGGGAATTCACCCCTCCACTTT.

The gene calls are TRBV9 and TRBJ2-5; D could derive from TRBD1 or TRBD2 (5 bases each). V lost 3 bases to trimming and J lost 3 bases, with 9 bases between them. Germline loops: CDR1 SGDLS, CDR2 YYNGEE. The CDR3 covers 13 residues. The CDR3: CASSAGAKETQYF. CDR3 bases: TGTGCCAGCAGCGCCGGGGCTAAAGAGACCCAGTACTTC. The complete variable domain, with remaining parts taken from reference TRBV9 and TRBJ2-5, reads DSGVTQTPKHLITATGQRVTLRCSPRSGDLSVYWYQQSLDQGLQFLIQYYNGEERAKGNILERFSAQQFPDLHSELNLSSLELGDSALYFCASSAGAKETQYFGPGTRLLVL.

The V call is TRBV15, the J call TRBJ2-3; weak D call: TRBD2 (5 bases). The CDR3 is 18 amino acids. The germline V gene has CDR1 LNHNV and CDR2 YYDKDF (reference sequence). V lost 1 base and J 0 bases, leaving 17 bases between the germline ends. The CDR3 DNA sequence: TGTGCCACCAGCAGAGTAACTACTAGGGCCTCTAGCACAGATACGCAGTATTTT. The encoded protein is CATSRVTTRASSTDTQYF.

This clone was found a few times. This chain links TRBV30 with TRBJ2-2; D call uncertain. CDR1 and CDR2 (germline): GTSNPN, SVGIG (reference sequence). The CDR3 is 13 amino acids. V shed 7 bases and J shed 1 base, with 10 bases lying between them. In DNA, the CDR3 is TGTGCCTCCACACGGAGGAACACCGGGGAGCTGTTTTTT. It specifies CASTRRNTGELFF.

The chain has TRBV6-1 and TRBJ1-3; D call uncertain. The germline gives CDR1 MNHNS, CDR2 SASEGT. The CDR3 is 15 amino acids. V lost 4 bases and J 0 bases, leaving 10 bases between the germline ends. CDR3 in DNA: TGTGCCAGCAGTGTACACTGGAGCTCTGGAAACACCATATATTTT. Translation gives CASSVHWSSGNTIYF.

This chain joins TRBV6-5 and TRBJ1-2; TRBD1 agrees at 7 bases. V was pared by 6 bases and J by 4 bases, with 5 bases of the junction left unmatched. The CDR3 sequence is 13 residues long. CDR1 and CDR2 (germline): MNHEY, SVGAGI. The CDR3 spells CASRGQAFYGYTF. The CDR3 DNA sequence: TGTGCCAGCAGAGGACAGGCGTTCTATGGCTACACCTTC.

The CDR3 region has the DNA TGTGCCAGCAGCTTGGGAAGGGGAGAGACCCAGTACTTC. The encoded protein is CASSLGRGETQYF. The chain uses TRBV5-5 and TRBJ2-5; a weak D match, TRBD1 (5 bases). V was clipped by 0 bases and J by 4 bases, with 7 bases between them. Germline loops: CDR1 SGHKS, CDR2 YYEKEE (reference sequence). This CDR3 region has 13 residues.

This clone came up a few times. The CDR3 loop reads CASNNLPGQYNYEQYF. CDR3 bases: TGTGCCAGCAACAACCTCCCGGGACAGTACAACTACGAGCAGTACTTC. This chain links TRBV5-7 with TRBJ2-5; 7 nucleotides line up with TRBD1. The J call may be faulty, since TRBJ2-7 better matches the DNA end. TRBV5-7 is classed as an ORF, of uncertain function. CDR3 length equals 16 residues.

This chain links TRBV2 with TRBJ2-1; D not resolved. Trimming took off 4 bases at V and 10 bases at J, with 11 bases between the two ends. This CDR3 contains 12 residues. Per the germline V gene, CDR1 is SNHLY and CDR2 is FYNNEI. The CDR3 DNA reads TGTGCCAGCAGTGCGGGTCTAGTAGAGCAGTTCTTC. Protein product: CASSAGLVEQFF.